These 10 T cell receptor beta chains share one sample of origin, sequenced in a study of blood T cell repertoires in COVID-19. Assay used: immunoSEQ multiplex PCR; TCRdb lists only in-frame clones, some missing. The repertoire holds about 400,000 clones, with nearly 90% as singletons. Input material: PBMCs or T cells enriched from blood (not recorded which). The source is a woman aged 25 to 39 who had recovered from COVID-19.

In its sample, this clone was seen a few times. The V gene is TRBV5-1, the J gene TRBJ2-2, with D possibly being TRBD2 (6 bases). Germline values: CDR1 SGHRS, CDR2 YFSETQ. The CDR3 runs 14 residues. The V gene lost 3 bases and the J gene lost 6 bases, with 12 bases spanning the gap. The CDR3 loop is CASSSGLFPGELFF. CDR3 DNA: TGCGCCAGCAGCTCGGGACTCTTCCCCGGGGAGCTGTTTTTT.

The chain recombines TRBV30 with TRBJ2-5; 9 bases line up with TRBD1. The length of the CDR3 is 15 residues. With 7 bases clipped from V and 5 bases from J, the junction kept 14 bases outside the gene matches. From germline, CDR1 is GTSNPN and CDR2 SVGIG (reference sequence). CDR3 amino acids: CAFGTGISVGETQYF. CDR3 bases: TGTGCCTTCGGGACAGGGATATCGGTGGGCGAGACCCAGTACTTC.

The J gene is TRBJ2-7, the V gene TRBV11-2; 10 bases match TRBD1. Unmatched junction bases numbered 10, after V lost 8 bases and J lost 3 bases. The CDR3 spans 15 residues. Germline CDR1 reads SGHAT; CDR2 reads FQNNGV. CDR3 DNA: TGTGCCAGCTGCCTCTCCGGGACAGGGGTCTACGAGCAGTACTTC. Its protein is CASCLSGTGVYEQYF.

V is TRBV6-5 and J is TRBJ2-7, with 8 bases that match TRBD1. J was trimmed by 6 bases and V by 6 bases; bases with no gene match: 4. CDR3 length equals 12 residues. Per the germline V gene, CDR1 is MNHEY and CDR2 is SVGAGI. DNA for the CDR3: TGTGCCAGCAGACGACAGGGGAGCGAGCAGTACTTC. Translated, it gives CASRRQGSEQYF.

CDR3 sequence: CASSPRFGGSVMNTEAFF. CDR3 nucleotides: TGCGCCAGCAGCCCAAGGTTTGGGGGGTCGGTAATGAACACTGAAGCTTTCTTT. The chain joins TRBV5-1 to TRBJ1-1; D may be TRBD1 (5 bases). The CDR3 has 18 residues. The V gene's germline CDR1 is SGHRS and CDR2 YFSETQ. Trimming removed 4 bases from V and 0 bases from J, with 22 bases in between.

The rearrangement uses TRBV2 and TRBJ2-3; D is possibly TRBD1 (5 bases). The CDR3 consists of 12 residues. Germline CDR1 is SNHLY and CDR2 is FYNNEI. V was cut by 8 bases and J by 5 bases, with 11 bases left in between. Here the CDR3 reads CASVGDRDTQYF. The CDR3 bases are TGTGCCAGCGTAGGGGATCGAGATACGCAGTATTTT.

A few counts support this clone. The chain uses TRBV5-1 and TRBJ2-2, with D possibly being TRBD1 (5 bases). Trimming cost V 3 bases and J 3 bases, with 9 bases left between them. The CDR3 runs to 14 residues. Germline V lookup: CDR1 SGHRS, CDR2 YFSETQ. The chain's CDR3 is CASSSLRDTGELFF. In DNA, the CDR3 is TGCGCCAGCAGCTCACTCAGGGACACCGGGGAGCTGTTTTTT.

With respect to this clone: The sample has other DNA sequences that encode this CDR3 too. The chain is built from TRBV5-4 and TRBJ2-7; no clear D gene. Trimming stripped 0 bases from V and 0 bases from J, with 7 bases between. CDR3 length: 14 amino acids. Germline V gene sequence: CDR1 SGHNT, CDR2 YYREEE (reference sequence). CDR3 nucleotides: TGTGCCAGCAGCTTGGTAGGCGGCTCCTACGAGCAGTACTTC. It translates to CASSLVGGSYEQYF. The variable domain in full, with the rest retrieved from reference TRBV5-4 and TRBJ2-7, is ETGVTQSPTHLIKTRGQQVTLRCSSQSGHNTVSWYQQALGQGPQFIFQYYREEENGRGNFPPRFSGLQFPNYSSELNVNALELDDSALYLCASSLVGGSYEQYFGPGTRLTVT.

V is TRBV5-4 and J is TRBJ2-2; TRBD1 agrees at 7 bases. The CDR3 consists of 14 residues. Per the germline V gene, CDR1 is SGHNT and CDR2 is YYREEE (reference sequence). V lost 0 bases, J lost 17 bases, and 13 bases stayed unmatched. Written as DNA, the CDR3 is TGTGCCAGCAGCTTGGGCGGTGGGACAGACTTCCTTTTTTTT. Translating gives CASSLGGGTDFLFF.

The chain combines TRBV29-1 with TRBJ2-7, with a tentative D call TRBD2 (5 bases). Germline V lookup: CDR1 SQVTM, CDR2 ANQGSEA. The CDR3 extends over 13 amino acids. The CDR3 loop is CSIEQRDSYEQYF. For the CDR3, the DNA is TGCAGTATTGAACAACGGGATTCCTACGAGCAGTACTTC.